This TCR beta chain appears in the sequencing data of a study of T cells after posttransplantation cyclophosphamide. Study-level findings and limits: Blood and skin or GI T cell repertoires showed limited TRB overlap.

Measured with immunoSEQ multiplex PCR; TCRdb has only the in-frame clones, and not every one. The sample holds about 24,000 clones; roughly 83% are singletons and the top ten take around 6.5%. As for this clone: The antigen is unknown.

The CDR3 runs to 16 residues. Trimming removed 3 bases from V and 5 bases from J; junction bases left unmatched: 9. Germline CDR1 and CDR2: SGHNT and YYREEE (reference sequence). This sequence originates from a woman aged 60-75 years with a blood cancer, CMV-positive, and with a related stem cell donor. Sequenced material: PBMCs. The chain uses TRBV5-4 and TRBJ2-1; TRBD2 aligns across 9 bases. The DNA of the CDR3 is TGTGCCAGCAGCTCCGTAGCGGGAGCAGGGGACAATGAGCAGTTCTTC. Its protein product is CASSSVAGAGDNEQFF.